This entry lists 10 T cell receptor beta chains sequenced from one sample in a study of T-cell reconstitution after alpha-beta-depleted transplantation in children. TCRbeta library construction was performed incorporating unique molecular identifiers. Each CDR3 protein gets one entry after TCRdb re-called the PCR reads with MiXCR. Of 350,000 to 500,000 distinct CDR3 sequences listed, around 46% are singletons. The sequencing used PBMCs, collected before TCRalphabeta/CD19-depleted stem cell transplant. Receptors were obtained from a girl aged 2 to 10 with aplastic anemia, due to receive a stem cell transplant.

The chain uses TRBV11-2 and TRBJ2-1; possibly TRBD2 for D (7 bases). The V gene's germline CDR1 is SGHAT and CDR2 FQNNGV. The CDR3 runs 18 residues. V lost 4 bases, J lost 6 bases, and 25 bases lay in between. The CDR3 loop is CASSWGRGGGRRSNEQFF. In DNA, the CDR3 is TGTGCCAGCAGCTGGGGCCGTGGGGGGGGGCGAAGGAGCAATGAGCAGTTCTTC.

This chain's CDR3 is CASTLSGVRDEQYF. The CDR3, as DNA: TGTGCCAGCACTCTTTCAGGGGTTCGGGACGAGCAGTACTTC. The chain joins TRBV12-3 or TRBV12-4 to TRBJ2-7; possible D gene TRBD1, 6 bases. V gave up 7 bases and J gave up 5 bases, with 18 bases separating them. The CDR3 totals 14 residues.

This sequence joins TRBV20-1 and TRBJ2-7; 12 bases align to TRBD2. V lost 6 bases, J lost 9 bases, and 6 bases stayed unmatched. This CDR3 is built from 12 residues. CDR1 is DFQATT, CDR2 SNEGSKA, per germline (reference sequence). The CDR3 sequence: CSASGLAGLQYF. CDR3 in DNA: TGCAGTGCAAGTGGACTAGCGGGATTGCAGTACTTC.

This clonotype occurred a few times. The chain is built from TRBV15 and TRBJ2-7; possibly TRBD1 for D (5 bases). Germline CDR1 and CDR2: LNHNV and YYDKDF (reference sequence). The CDR3 consists of 17 residues. Trimming removed 0 bases from V and 2 bases from J, with 17 bases in between. The CDR3 protein is CATSRDRVGQGAYEQYF. In DNA, the CDR3 is TGTGCCACCAGCAGAGATCGGGTTGGGCAGGGCGCCTACGAGCAGTACTTC. The full variable domain, in which reference TRBV15 and TRBJ2-7 provide the parts outside the CDR3, is DAMVIQNPRYQVTQFGKPVTLSCSQTLNHNVMYWYQQKSSQAPKLLFHYYDKDFNNEADTPDNFQSRRPNTSFCFLDIRSPGLGDTAMYLCATSRDRVGQGAYEQYFGPGTRLTVT.

V is TRBV20-1 and J is TRBJ2-3, with TRBD1 as a possible D gene (5 bases). Germline-derived CDR1 and CDR2 are DFQATT and SNEGSKA (reference sequence). This CDR3 spans 14 amino acids. V was trimmed by 1 base and J by 2 bases, leaving 10 bases between them. The CDR3 loop reads CSARAEGVTDTQYF. The CDR3 DNA is TGCAGTGCTAGAGCCGAAGGGGTCACAGATACGCAGTATTTT.

The rearrangement joins TRBV29-1 to TRBJ1-1; maybe TRBD1 (6 bases). Trimming stripped 4 bases from V and 3 bases from J, with 12 bases between. The CDR3 is made up of 13 amino acids. Germline CDR1 reads SQVTM; CDR2 reads ANQGSEA. CDR3 sequence: CSVVGAGDTEAFF. As DNA, the CDR3 is TGCAGCGTTGTCGGGGCAGGGGACACTGAAGCTTTCTTT.

There are a few counts of this clonotype. The CDR3 nucleotides are TGTGCCAGCAGCTCCGGGGGGGCGGGGGAGACCCAGTACTTC. The encoded protein is CASSSGGAGETQYF. The chain has TRBV7-2 and TRBJ2-5, with 8 bases aligning to TRBD2. The CDR3 covers 14 residues. The V segment lost 4 bases and the J segment 5 bases; nucleotides outside the gene matches: 6. Germline assignment: CDR1 SGHTA and CDR2 FQGNSA. Drawing the rest from reference TRBV7-2 and TRBJ2-5, the complete variable domain is GAGVSQSPSNKVTEKGKDVELRCDPISGHTALYWYRQSLGQGLEFLIYFQGNSAPDKSGLPSDRFSAERTGGSVSTLTIQRTQQEDSAVYLCASSSGGAGETQYFGPGTRLLVL.

The sample holds many counts of this clonotype. The DNA of the CDR3 is TGTGCCAGCAGTTCCGATAAGGGCAATCAGCCCCAGCATTTT. The encoded protein is CASSSDKGNQPQHF. The chain combines TRBV12-3 or TRBV12-4 with TRBJ1-5; D is uncertain. This CDR3 region has 14 residues. V shed 4 bases and J shed 2 bases, with 9 bases lying between them.

This clonotype was detected many times. The genes are TRBV28 and TRBJ2-7, with D uncertain. Germline-derived CDR1 and CDR2 are MDHEN and SYDVKM. This CDR3 comprises 11 residues. Trimming shortened V by 4 bases and J by 3 bases, and 4 bases separated the two germline ends. CDR3 nucleotide sequence: TGTGCCAGCAGTTCTTACTACGAGCAGTACTTC. The encoded protein is CASSSYYEQYF.

Regarding this clonotype: A much bigger clone sits one base away, suggesting this may be a read error. This chain joins TRBV20-1 and TRBJ2-1; D not certain. CDR1 and CDR2 (germline): DFQATT, SNEGSKA (reference sequence). CDR3 length equals 14 residues. The CDR3 DNA follows: TGCAGTGCACGATCCAAAGAATCCTCCAATGAGCAGTTCTTC. It codes for CSARSKESSNEQFF.